This is a list of T cell receptor beta chains from one sample in a study of blood T cells in healthy people across ages. TCRdb reanalysed the 5' RACE reads using MiXCR and keeps one entry per CDR3 protein. The sample records over a million distinct CDR3 sequences, approximately 43% being singletons. Input material: blood. Receptors were obtained from a woman aged 18 to 35 in good health. Each CDR3 is given with its conserved first and last residue. A D gene is named only where the DNA matches it firmly. A clone size is listed for some rows: how often the clone was seen (once, few, many), or a class if it is expanded.

TRBJ2-7 | NA | NA | TRBV13 | CASSSRPTWEQYF | TGTGCCAGCAGCTCAAGACCCACCTGGGAGCAGTACTTC
TRBJ2-1 | few | NA | TRBV7-9 | CASSPRLYAYEQFF | TGTGCCAGCAGCCCGCGGTTATACGCTTATGAGCAGTTCTTC
TRBJ1-4 | NA | NA | TRBV5-1 | CASSPIAANEKLFF | TGCGCCAGCAGCCCGATTGCGGCTAATGAAAAACTGTTTTTT
TRBJ2-7 | few | NA | TRBV29-1 | CSVNRGYEQYF | TGCAGCGTGAACAGAGGCTACGAGCAGTACTTC
TRBJ1-2 | few | NA | TRBV29-1 | CSVENTTNYGYTF | TGCAGCGTTGAGAACACCACTAACTATGGCTACACCTTC
TRBJ1-6 | NA | NA | TRBV7-9 | CASSLGVPDNSPLHF | TGTGCCAGCAGCTTGGGGGTGCCAGATAATTCACCCCTCCACTTT
TRBJ2-5 | NA | NA | TRBV20-1 | CSATPTAETQYF | TGCAGTGCCACCCCGACAGCAGAGACCCAGTACTTC
TRBJ2-1 | NA | TRBD2 | TRBV12-3/TRBV12-4 | CASRITVASGRADEQFF | TGTGCCAGCAGGATCACAGTGGCTAGCGGGAGGGCTGATGAGCAGTTCTTC
TRBJ2-1 | many | TRBD1 | TRBV29-1 | CSVVADRRYYNEQFF | TGCAGCGTTGTTGCGGACAGGAGATACTACAATGAGCAGTTCTTC
TRBJ2-1 | few | TRBD1 | TRBV15 | CATSRDSVSTGANEQFF | TGTGCCACCAGCAGAGATTCGGTGTCAACAGGGGCTAATGAGCAGTTCTTC
TRBJ2-7 | NA | NA | TRBV10-3 | CAIATPLYEQYF | TGTGCCATCGCTACCCCCCTTTACGAGCAGTACTTC
TRBJ1-1 | few | NA | TRBV30 | CAWSTWTALIHTEAFF | TGTGCCTGGAGTACATGGACAGCCTTAATCCACACTGAAGCTTTCTTT
TRBJ2-3 | few | TRBD2 | TRBV3-1 | CASSRLGLAAQGTQYF | TGTGCCAGCAGCCGACTCGGACTAGCGGCCCAGGGTACGCAGTATTTT
TRBJ1-2 | NA | NA | TRBV7-2 | CVSSLAFWQTNYGYTF | TGTGTCAGCAGCTTAGCATTTTGGCAGACTAACTATGGCTACACCTTC
TRBJ1-2 | NA | TRBD1 | TRBV7-9 | CASSLADRDSYGYTF | TGTGCCAGCAGCTTAGCGGACAGGGATAGCTATGGCTACACCTTC
TRBJ1-1 | NA | NA | TRBV4-1 | CASSQRTGLKNTEAFF | TGCGCCAGCAGCCAAAGAACCGGACTGAAGAACACTGAAGCTTTCTTT
TRBJ2-3 | few | NA | TRBV4-3 | CASSQTNTQYF | TGCGCCAGCAGCCAAACCAATACGCAGTATTTT
TRBJ1-5 | few | NA | TRBV5-1 | CASSLGPGMSNQPQHF | TGCGCCAGCAGCTTGGGGCCAGGGATGAGCAATCAGCCCCAGCATTTT
TRBJ2-5 | NA | NA | TRBV9 | CASSLLGQGTYNEQYF | TGTGCCAGCAGCCTACTCGGGCAGGGGACTTACAATGAGCAGTACTTC
TRBJ1-1 | NA | NA | TRBV7-9 | CASSNSSQGGAFF | TGTGCCAGCAGCAACTCCTCACAGGGTGGAGCTTTCTTT
TRBJ2-7 | many | NA | TRBV5-1 | CASSLGGRTYEQYF | TGCGCCAGCAGCTTGGGTGGCAGGACCTACGAGCAGTACTTC
TRBJ2-7 | once | NA | TRBV7-2 | CASSFPSDREQYF | TGTGCCAGCAGCTTTCCTAGCGATCGCGAGCAGTACTTC
TRBJ2-5 | NA | TRBD2 | TRBV12-5 | CASGLVLGSGTGETQYF | TGTGCTAGTGGTTTGGTACTTGGTAGCGGGACCGGAGAGACCCAGTACTTC
TRBJ1-4 | NA | TRBD1 | TRBV12-3/TRBV12-4 | CASSEGDSNEKLFF | TGTGCCAGCAGCGAGGGGGACAGTAATGAAAAACTGTTTTTT
TRBJ1-2 | NA | NA | TRBV29-1 | CICGGSFGYTF | TGCATCTGTGGGGGATCCTTTGGCTACACCTTC
TRBJ2-5 | NA | TRBD2 | TRBV5-1 | CASWKAGVSGETQYF | TGCGCCAGCTGGAAAGCGGGAGTGTCGGGAGAGACCCAGTACTTC
TRBJ2-7 | NA | NA | TRBV6-2/TRBV6-3 | CASSYWATNYEQYF | TGTGCCAGCAGTTACTGGGCCACGAACTACGAGCAGTACTTC
TRBJ2-1 | many | TRBD2 | TRBV7-9 | CASSFLAGNYNEQFF | TGTGCCAGCAGCTTCCTAGCGGGTAATTACAATGAGCAGTTCTTC
TRBJ1-1 | NA | NA | TRBV28 | CASRGDQGGNTEAFF | TGTGCCAGCAGGGGAGACCAAGGAGGGAACACTGAAGCTTTCTTT
TRBJ1-5 | NA | NA | TRBV4-2 | CASSQQVGVGQPQHF | TGTGCCAGCAGCCAGCAAGTAGGGGTAGGACAGCCCCAGCATTTT
TRBJ2-7 | NA | TRBD1 | TRBV5-5 | CASSRMTGSPHEQYF | TGTGCCAGCAGCCGGATGACAGGGTCGCCCCACGAGCAGTACTTC
TRBJ1-1 | few | NA | TRBV4-1 | CASSQELRGTEAFF | TGTGCCAGCAGCCAAGAGTTAAGGGGGACTGAAGCTTTCTTT
TRBJ2-2 | many | NA | TRBV7-2 | CASSLVRTGELFF | TGTGCCAGCAGCTTAGTCAGGACCGGGGAGCTGTTTTTT
TRBJ2-7 | NA | NA | TRBV7-6 | CASSIGRGAPYEQYF | TGTGCCAGCAGCATTGGACGAGGTGCACCCTACGAGCAGTACTTC
TRBJ1-2 | NA | NA | TRBV12-3/TRBV12-4 | CASSFGRGYTF | TGTGCCAGCAGTTTTGGTCGTGGCTACACCTTC
TRBJ2-7 | NA | TRBD1 | TRBV11-2 | CASSFGTGDYNEQYF | TGTGCCAGCAGCTTCGGGACAGGGGACTACAATGAGCAGTACTTC
TRBJ1-1 | NA | NA | TRBV7-2 | CASSLPTMRTEAFF | TGTGCCAGCAGCTTACCCACAATGAGGACTGAAGCTTTCTTT
TRBJ2-3 | NA | NA | TRBV18 | CASSPSKVDTQYF | TGTGCCAGCTCACCCTCCAAGGTAGATACGCAGTATTTT
TRBJ2-7 | NA | NA | TRBV14 | CASSLSWPYEQYF | TGTGCCAGCAGCCTTTCATGGCCCTACGAGCAGTACTTC
TRBJ1-5 | NA | NA | TRBV21-1 | CASSPPGTGDQPQHF | TGTGCCAGCAGCCCTCCCGGGACAGGGGATCAGCCCCAGCATTTT